The clone carrying this T cell receptor beta chain was detected only once. Its antigen is unidentified. In the authors' workflow: The detection floor for productive clonotype frequency was 2.59 x 10-5. Sequencing used immunoSEQ multiplex PCR; TCRdb keeps in-frame clones, though not all of them. D and trimming come from the DNA, and the V and J calls and clone size come from that table. Of 23,000 or so clones detected, about 80% appear once; the ten largest clones hold around 4%. These data originate in a study of STAT5B mutations in CD4+ large granular lymphocyte leukemia. Study observations and caveats: Higher CD4+ than CD8+ T-LGLL clonality might reflect small sample size. Top patient clones used TRBV06 genes more often: 8/27 versus 2/35 in controls. Patient CD4-sorted repertoires stayed more clonal than healthy ones after leukemic-clone removal.

J lost 4 bases, V lost 0 bases, and 4 bases had no gene match. Germline assignment: CDR1 SEHNR and CDR2 FQNEAQ (reference sequence). This CDR3 spans 15 amino acids. The sequence came from a human donor in good health. The V and J genes are TRBV7-9 and TRBJ2-5; TRBD1 aligns across 8 bases. Sequencing input: CD4+ T cells from blood buffy coats. CDR3 residues: CASSLAQGALETQYF. In nucleotides, the CDR3 is TGTGCCAGCAGCTTAGCTCAGGGGGCTTTAGAGACCCAGTACTTC.